This entry lists 19 T cell receptor beta chains sequenced from one sample in a study of Graves' ophthalmopathy and Graves' hyperthyroidism. For repertoire sequencing, the TCR beta CDR3 regions were amplified from RNA transcripts. The workflow started with a first-round RT-PCR run with HTBI primers and then moved on to a second-round multiplex PCR. TCRdb analysed the multiplex PCR reads with MiXCR anew, one entry per CDR3 protein. Found here are 580,000 or so distinct CDR3 sequences, 39% of them singletons; the top ten hold over 3.5%. The sequenced sample was peripheral blood or thyroid tissue (not recorded which). The receptors come from an adult man with Graves' hyperthyroidism.

As for this clonotype: A single base separates this from a much larger clone, so it may be a read error. J is TRBJ1-2 and V is TRBV7-4, with TRBD1 matching 12 bases. The germline V gene has CDR1 SGHVT and CDR2 SQSDAQ. The CDR3 is made up of 14 amino acids. The junction had 3 bases not matched to a gene; V was cut back by 4 bases and J by 6 bases. CDR3 nucleotide sequence: TGTGCCAGCAGCTCCGGGACAGGGGGCAATGGCTACACCTTC. It yields the protein CASSSGTGGNGYTF.

This clonotype came up many times. The V call is TRBV2, the J call TRBJ1-2; D is unclear. The CDR3 has 10 amino acids. Trimming removed 6 bases at V and 9 bases at J, with 8 bases between. From germline, CDR1 is SNHLY and CDR2 FYNNEI. The CDR3 is CASRGMSYTF. The CDR3, as DNA: TGTGCCAGCAGGGGAATGAGCTACACCTTC.

In this sample, this clonotype turned up many times. V is TRBV9 and J is TRBJ1-1, with no clear D. Germline V lookup: CDR1 SGDLS, CDR2 YYNGEE. The CDR3 covers 12 residues. V lost 3 bases to trimming and J lost 10 bases, with 13 bases between them. The CDR3 reads CASSEPRGPAFF. CDR3 DNA sequence: TGTGCCAGCAGCGAACCAAGAGGGCCAGCTTTCTTT.

The V and J genes are TRBV12-3 or TRBV12-4 and TRBJ2-7, with no clear D. The CDR3 length is 14 residues. V lost 1 base and J lost 6, with 13 bases in between. For the CDR3, the DNA is TGTGCCAGCAGTTTAGGACGCGGCCGGCCCGAGCAGTACTTC. Translation: CASSLGRGRPEQYF.

This clonotype was detected many times. The CDR3 nucleotides are TGTGCCAGCAGCCATCAGACAGGCCGCTCTGGGGCCAACGTCCTGACTTTC. This translates into CASSHQTGRSGANVLTF. J is TRBJ2-6 and V is TRBV12-3 or TRBV12-4; D may be TRBD1 (6 bases). V was shortened by 6 bases and J by 0 bases, with 15 bases between the two germline ends. The CDR3 sequence is 17 residues long.

This clonotype was recorded many times. The chain joins TRBV2 to TRBJ1-3; D remains unclear. The germline gives CDR1 SNHLY, CDR2 FYNNEI. The CDR3 extends over 14 amino acids. Trimming stripped 5 bases from V and 0 bases from J, with 8 bases between. Here the CDR3 DNA reads TGTGCCAGCAGTTCGATGGCCTCTGGAAACACCATATATTTT. Translated, it gives CASSSMASGNTIYF.

V is TRBV19 and J is TRBJ1-4, with D unclear. V was cut by 4 bases and J by 3 bases, with 12 bases left in between. Germline lookup yields CDR1 LNHDA and CDR2 SQIVND (reference sequence). CDR3 size: 15 residues. The CDR3 DNA reads as TGTGCCAGTAGTACGACCGGGGTGGCTAATGAAAAACTGTTTTTT. Amino acids: CASSTTGVANEKLFF.

The table lists this clonotype with a few counts. V and J are TRBV9 and TRBJ1-6; 11 positions agree with TRBD1. This CDR3 has 16 amino acids. The V segment lost 3 bases and the J segment 9 bases; nucleotides outside the gene matches: 8. CDR1 SGDLS and CDR2 YYNGEE come from the germline V gene. DNA of the CDR3: TGTGCCAGCAGCGCCACGTCCGGGACAGGGGGTTCACCCCTCCACTTT. It translates to CASSATSGTGGSPLHF.

V is TRBV12-3 or TRBV12-4 and J is TRBJ2-3; no definite D call. The CDR3 is 15 residues long. Trimming cost V 1 base and J 0 bases, with 8 bases left between them. The CDR3 region is CASSLEVPSTDTQYF. CDR3 sequence (DNA): TGTGCCAGCAGTTTAGAGGTTCCGAGCACAGATACGCAGTATTTT.

V gene TRBV30 combines with J gene TRBJ2-7, with no clear D. Trimming pared 5 bases from V and 4 bases from J, leaving 9 bases between. The CDR3 is 11 amino acids. Looked up from germline, CDR1 is GTSNPN and CDR2 is SVGIG (reference sequence). CDR3: CAWRTRYEQYF. The DNA for the CDR3 is TGTGCCTGGCGGACCCGTTACGAGCAGTACTTC. Full variable domain (rest looked up from reference TRBV30 and TRBJ2-7): SQTIHQWPATLVQPVGSPLSLECTVEGTSNPNLYWYRQAAGRGLQLLFYSVGIGQISSEVPQNLSASRPQDRQFILSSKKLLLSDSGFYLCAWRTRYEQYFGPGTRLTVT.

The CDR3 loop reads CASSDGYYGYTF. The CDR3 nucleotides read TGTGCCAGCAGTGACGGATACTATGGCTACACCTTC. The chain uses TRBV2 and TRBJ1-2; D is unresolved. V was pared by 3 bases and J by 3 bases, with 5 bases between. This CDR3 has 12 residues. Germline V lookup: CDR1 SNHLY, CDR2 FYNNEI.

This rearrangement joins TRBV29-1 to TRBJ2-2; 7 bases align to TRBD1. Germline CDR1 is SQVTM and CDR2 is ANQGSEA. J was trimmed by 7 bases and V by 6 bases; bases with no gene match: 11. This CDR3 has 14 residues. Here the CDR3 DNA reads TGCAGCGTCCCTGGACAGGATATCGGCGGGGAGCTGTTTTTT. It encodes CSVPGQDIGGELFF.

This clonotype was seen only a few times. Since a much larger clone is just one base distant, this may be a read error. The final CDR3 position lacks the conserved phenylalanine or tryptophan, pointing to a likely read error. The genes are TRBV19 and TRBJ1-1; D not resolved. The CDR3 is 13 residues long. Germline CDR1 reads LNHDA; CDR2 reads SQIVND (reference sequence). V was cut by 1 base and J by 1 base, with 4 bases left in between. CDR3 amino acids: CASSIAENTEAFL. The CDR3 DNA sequence: TGTGCCAGTAGTATAGCTGAGAACACTGAAGCTTTCCTT.

This clonotype was detected once. The chain joins TRBV24-1 to TRBJ1-1, with a possible D match to TRBD1 (5 bases). This CDR3 has 15 residues. Germline V gene lookup returns CDR1 KGHDR and CDR2 SFDVKD. V was clipped by 11 bases and J by 1 base, with 19 bases between them. The CDR3 bases are TGTGCCAGCAGGGACCCGGGGCAGGGGAACACTGAAGCTTTCTTT. Protein: CASRDPGQGNTEAFF.

This clonotype has more than one count but fewer than ten. The chain links TRBV13 to TRBJ2-7; D gene unclear. The CDR3 spans 14 residues. Per germline, CDR1 PRHDT and CDR2 FYEKMQ (reference sequence). The ends were cut back, 4 bases at V and 3 bases at J, with 13 bases in the middle. The CDR3 DNA is TGTGCCAGCAGCTCGACGTACACGGGCTACGAGCAGTACTTC. Translated, it gives CASSSTYTGYEQYF.

This clonotype has ten or more counts. The V and J genes are TRBV2 and TRBJ1-2; TRBD1 matches at 7 bases. Germline loops: CDR1 SNHLY, CDR2 FYNNEI. Trimming at V came to 4 bases and at J to 3 bases, leaving 11 bases not matched to a gene. This CDR3 contains 16 residues. The CDR3 region has the DNA TGTGCCAGCAGTGGGCAACAGGGGAGGCGTGACTATGGCTACACCTTC. This translates into CASSGQQGRRDYGYTF.

With respect to this clonotype: Just one base apart from a much larger clone, this may be a read error. The J gene is TRBJ2-7, the V gene TRBV7-2; D is tentatively TRBD1 or TRBD2 (7 bases each). CDR3 length: 18 amino acids. V gave up 3 bases and J gave up 2 bases, with 23 bases separating them. CDR1 and CDR2 (germline): SGHTA, FQGNSA. CDR3: CASSFAAGGTAGTYEQYF. The CDR3 DNA sequence: TGTGCCAGCAGCTTTGCCGCTGGAGGGACAGCGGGAACCTACGAGCAGTACTTC.

Only a few counts were recorded for this clonotype. The rearrangement uses TRBV15 and TRBJ2-7; the match to TRBD1 covers 11 bases. CDR3 length equals 16 residues. In germline, CDR1 is LNHNV, CDR2 YYDKDF (reference sequence). The junction had 5 bases not matched to a gene; V was cut back by 1 base and J by 3 bases. CDR3 sequence reads: CATSRGWGTGGYEQYF. DNA for the CDR3: TGTGCCACCAGCAGAGGGTGGGGGACAGGGGGCTACGAGCAGTACTTC.

The sample holds one count of this clonotype. Given the absence of the conserved phenylalanine or tryptophan at the CDR3 end, a read error is likely. The DNA is omitted, as the CDR3 cannot be located on it reliably, and the CDR3 follows TCRdb's listing. The V call is TRBV2, the J call TRBJ1-2. Termini included, the CDR3 measures 8 amino acids. CDR1 and CDR2 (germline): SNHLY, FYNNEI. CDR3: CASSGGAS.